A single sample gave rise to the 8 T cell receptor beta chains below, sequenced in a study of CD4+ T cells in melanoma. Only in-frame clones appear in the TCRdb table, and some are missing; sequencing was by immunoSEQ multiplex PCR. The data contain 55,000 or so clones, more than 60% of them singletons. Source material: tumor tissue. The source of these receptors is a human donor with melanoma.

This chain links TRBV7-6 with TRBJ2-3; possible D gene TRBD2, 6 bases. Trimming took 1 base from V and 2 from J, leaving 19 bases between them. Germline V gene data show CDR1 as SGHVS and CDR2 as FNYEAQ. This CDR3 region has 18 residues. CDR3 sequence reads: CASSLVDRDFVVTDTQYF. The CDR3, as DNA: TGTGCCAGCAGCTTAGTAGACCGGGACTTCGTGGTCACAGATACGCAGTATTTT.

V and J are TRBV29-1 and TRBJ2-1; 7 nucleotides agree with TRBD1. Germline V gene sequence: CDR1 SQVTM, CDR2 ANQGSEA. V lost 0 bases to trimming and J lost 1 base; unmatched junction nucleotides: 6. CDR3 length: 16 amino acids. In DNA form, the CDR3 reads TGCAGCGTTGAAGATCCGGACAGGAGTTCCTACAATGAGCAGTTCTTC. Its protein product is CSVEDPDRSSYNEQFF.

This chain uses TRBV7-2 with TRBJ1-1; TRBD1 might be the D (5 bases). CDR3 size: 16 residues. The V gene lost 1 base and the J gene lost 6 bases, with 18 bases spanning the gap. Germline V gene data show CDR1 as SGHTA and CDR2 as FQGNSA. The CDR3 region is CASSLVLGRGAPEAFF. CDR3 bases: TGTGCCAGCAGCTTAGTTTTGGGACGAGGGGCACCTGAAGCTTTCTTT.

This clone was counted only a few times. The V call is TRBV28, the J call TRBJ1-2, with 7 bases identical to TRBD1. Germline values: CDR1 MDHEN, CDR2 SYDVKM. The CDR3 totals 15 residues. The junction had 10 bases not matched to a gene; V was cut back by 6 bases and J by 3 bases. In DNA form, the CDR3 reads TGTGCCAGCAGGGGTTTAACAGGGGTTTACTATGGCTACACCTTC. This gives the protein CASRGLTGVYYGYTF.

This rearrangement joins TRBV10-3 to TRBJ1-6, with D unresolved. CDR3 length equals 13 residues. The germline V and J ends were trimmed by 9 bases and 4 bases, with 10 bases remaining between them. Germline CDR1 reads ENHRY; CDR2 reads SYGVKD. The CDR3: CAINGQYNSPLHF. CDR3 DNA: TGTGCCATAAACGGGCAATATAATTCACCCCTCCACTTT.

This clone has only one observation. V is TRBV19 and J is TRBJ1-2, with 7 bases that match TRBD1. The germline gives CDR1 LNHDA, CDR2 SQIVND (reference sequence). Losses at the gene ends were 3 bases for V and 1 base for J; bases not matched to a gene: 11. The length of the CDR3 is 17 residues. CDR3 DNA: TGTGCCAGTAGTATCTTGGCAGGGGGGATGGTTAACTATGGCTACACCTTC. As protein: CASSILAGGMVNYGYTF. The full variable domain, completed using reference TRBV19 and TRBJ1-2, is DGGITQSPKYLFRKEGQNVTLSCEQNLNHDAMYWYRQDPGQGLRLIYYSQIVNDFQKGDIAEGYSVSREKKESFPLTVTSAQKNPTAFYLCASSILAGGMVNYGYTFGSGTRLTVV.

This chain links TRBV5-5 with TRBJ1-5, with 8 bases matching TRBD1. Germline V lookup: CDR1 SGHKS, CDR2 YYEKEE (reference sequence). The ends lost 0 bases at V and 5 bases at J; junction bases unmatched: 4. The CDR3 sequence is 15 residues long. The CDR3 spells CASSLAPGQDQPQHF. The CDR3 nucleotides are TGTGCCAGCAGCTTGGCGCCGGGACAGGATCAGCCCCAGCATTTT.

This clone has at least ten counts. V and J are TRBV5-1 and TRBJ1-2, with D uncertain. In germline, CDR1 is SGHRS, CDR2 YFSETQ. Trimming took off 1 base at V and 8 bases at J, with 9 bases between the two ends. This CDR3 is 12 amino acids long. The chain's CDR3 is CASSLSGGGYTF. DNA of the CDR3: TGCGCCAGCAGCTTGTCCGGAGGCGGCTACACCTTC.